The 15 T cell receptor beta chains below all came from one sample that was sequenced in a study of T cell responses to AZD1222 COVID-19 vaccine. Clones were read by immunoSEQ multiplex PCR, and TCRdb kept only the in-frame ones, dropping some. The sample has some 50,000 clones; approximately 80% are singletons. The specimen was peripheral blood, collected on day 0 of MenACWY control vaccination. The receptors were sampled from an adult in good health.

V is TRBV7-7 and J is TRBJ2-1, with no clear D. This CDR3 is built from 15 residues. Germline values: CDR1 SSHAT, CDR2 FNYEAQ (reference sequence). V lost 5 bases and J 1 base, leaving 12 bases between the germline ends. The CDR3, as DNA: TGTGCCAGCAGCAGGACCCCCGAGTCCTACAATGAGCAGTTCTTC. Protein product: CASSRTPESYNEQFF.

The V call is TRBV5-6, the J call TRBJ2-3; D ambiguous. Germline V gene lookup returns CDR1 SGHDT and CDR2 YYEEEE. V was clipped by 0 bases and J by 1 base, with 3 bases between them. The length of the CDR3 is 13 residues. The CDR3 reads CASSLGGTDTQYF. DNA of the CDR3: TGTGCCAGCAGCTTGGGGGGCACAGATACGCAGTATTTT.

A few counts support this clone. V usage is TRBV29-1 and J usage is TRBJ2-5; tentative D call: TRBD1 (6 bases). V dropped 4 bases and J dropped 3 bases, with 12 bases sitting between them. The CDR3 spans 13 residues. Germline CDR1 reads SQVTM; CDR2 reads ANQGSEA. This CDR3 reads CSVVGAAEETQYF. The CDR3 bases are TGCAGCGTTGTGGGGGCCGCCGAAGAGACCCAGTACTTC.

The gene calls are TRBV5-1 and TRBJ2-2; TRBD2 matches 8 bases. CDR3 length equals 19 residues. Germline V gene sequence: CDR1 SGHRS, CDR2 YFSETQ. Trimming cost V 6 bases and J 4 bases; bases outside gene matches: 20. The CDR3 loop is CASTPPGVGRAGATGELFF. For the CDR3, the DNA is TGCGCCAGCACCCCCCCAGGGGTCGGGAGGGCCGGTGCCACCGGGGAGCTGTTTTTT.

The chain recombines TRBV10-2 with TRBJ2-7; tentatively, D is TRBD1 (5 bases). CDR1 is WSHSY and CDR2 is SAAADI in the germline V gene. Trimming shortened V by 7 bases and J by 5 bases, and 9 bases separated the two germline ends. This CDR3 is built from 11 residues. The CDR3 is CASMQGDEQYV. CDR3 DNA sequence: TGCGCCAGCATGCAGGGCGACGAGCAGTACGTC.

The CDR3 loop reads CASSLGGFGQPQHF. In DNA form, the CDR3 reads TGTGCCAGCAGCTTAGGGGGTTTCGGTCAGCCCCAGCATTTT. The gene calls are TRBV5-6 and TRBJ1-5; D possibly corresponds to TRBD1 (6 bases). CDR3 length: 14 amino acids. Germline-derived CDR1 and CDR2 are SGHDT and YYEEEE. V was trimmed by 2 bases and J by 6 bases, leaving 12 bases between them. Supplemented by reference TRBV5-6 and TRBJ1-5, the full variable domain reads DAGVTQSPTHLIKTRGQQVTLRCSPKSGHDTVSWYQQALGQGPQFIFQYYEEEERQRGNFPDRFSGHQFPNYSSELNVNALLLGDSALYLCASSLGGFGQPQHFGDGTRLSIL.

This clone was counted at least ten times. This rearrangement joins TRBV6-1 to TRBJ2-7; D is unresolved. This CDR3 contains 14 residues. Germline V gene lookup returns CDR1 MNHNS and CDR2 SASEGT. V was cut by 0 bases and J by 1 base, with 7 bases left in between. Here the CDR3 DNA reads TGTGCCAGCAGTGAAGCGGACGGATCCTACGAGCAGTACGTC. Translation: CASSEADGSYEQYV.

This clone was seen more than once but under ten times. The J gene is TRBJ1-1, the V gene TRBV7-2; 8 bases line up with TRBD1. The CDR3 consists of 17 residues. V lost 1 base, J lost 5 bases, and 12 bases stayed unmatched. Per germline, CDR1 SGHTA and CDR2 FQGNSA. The CDR3 loop is CASSLGQGRSAKTEAFF. CDR3 DNA sequence: TGTGCCAGCAGCTTAGGACAGGGGAGGTCAGCGAAAACTGAAGCTTTCTTT.

The chain employs TRBV11-3 and TRBJ2-1; TRBD2 is a possible D gene (5 bases). CDR1 and CDR2 (germline): SGHNT, YENEEA. The CDR3 is 14 residues long. Between the trimmed V and J ends, which lost 1 base and 7 bases, there was a span of 11 bases. CDR3 DNA: TGTGCCAGCAGCTTAGGGGGTTCGGGGAATGAGCAGTTCTTC. This encodes CASSLGGSGNEQFF.

By share, this clone ranks as medium-sized. The chain employs TRBV7-2 and TRBJ2-5, with D perhaps matching TRBD1 (6 bases). V was trimmed by 7 bases and J by 1 base, leaving 10 bases between them. Germline CDR1 is SGHTA and CDR2 is FQGNSA. This CDR3 has 13 residues. CDR3 in DNA: TGTGCCAGCACCTACAGGGTCCAAGAGACCCAGTACTTC. Protein product: CASTYRVQETQYF.

The chain joins TRBV6-2 or TRBV6-3 to TRBJ2-1; 10 positions agree with TRBD2. Trimming removed 5 bases from V and 6 bases from J; junction bases left unmatched: 4. Germline V CDR1 and CDR2: MNHEY, SVGEGT. The CDR3 has 14 residues. The CDR3 nucleotides are TGTGCCAGCAGTAGCGGGAGGGCCGGCAATGAGCAGTTCTTC. Translation gives CASSSGRAGNEQFF.

The chain joins TRBV7-8 to TRBJ2-1; 10 positions match TRBD2. Germline loops: CDR1 SGHVS, CDR2 FQNEAQ. The CDR3 covers 15 residues. After removal of 5 bases from V and 6 bases from J, the junction contained 7 bases not matched to a gene. The CDR3 DNA reads TGTGCCAGCAGCCCCGGCCTAGCGGGGGCCAATGAGCAGTTCTTC. Translation gives CASSPGLAGANEQFF.

The V gene is TRBV18, the J gene TRBJ2-5; the D gene is possibly TRBD2 (5 bases). Germline V gene sequence: CDR1 KGHSH, CDR2 LQKENI. This CDR3 spans 12 amino acids. Trimming cost V 6 bases and J 5 bases, with 10 bases left between them. The CDR3 region has the DNA TGTGCCAGCTCCCCTAGAGGGGAGACCCAGTACTTC. Protein sequence: CASSPRGETQYF.

This clone showed up just once. CDR3 sequence (DNA): TGTGCCAGCAGCCAAGATAGTAAGCAGGGGCGAGCTTTCTTT. Amino acids: CASSQDSKQGRAFF. This chain uses TRBV4-2 with TRBJ1-1; tentatively, D is TRBD1 (6 bases). The CDR3 is 14 amino acids. The V end lost 0 bases, the J end lost 10 bases, and 15 bases lay between the germline ends. In germline, CDR1 is LGHNA, CDR2 YNFKEQ.

This chain links TRBV5-6 with TRBJ1-4, with a tentative D call TRBD1 (5 bases). CDR1 SGHDT and CDR2 YYEEEE come from the germline V gene. The V end was cut by 4 bases, the J end by 5 bases, with 15 bases between. This CDR3 spans 15 amino acids. The CDR3 nucleotides read TGTGCCAGCAGCCGGGCAGGAGGGGCCAATGAAAAACTGTTTTTT. Protein product: CASSRAGGANEKLFF. Combining the CDR3 with reference TRBV5-6 and TRBJ1-4 gives the whole variable domain DAGVTQSPTHLIKTRGQQVTLRCSPKSGHDTVSWYQQALGQGPQFIFQYYEEEERQRGNFPDRFSGHQFPNYSSELNVNALLLGDSALYLCASSRAGGANEKLFFGSGTQLSVL.